This T cell receptor beta chain derives from a study of blood T cells in healthy people across ages (dated by TCRdb to the mid-2010s). About the full investigation: In model experiments, template switching captured roughly one uniquely barcoded TCR beta cDNA molecule for every two T cells. Two additional independent replicas of 1 million unique cDNA reads from the same blood draw were analyzed for two donors (one aged 18 to 30 and one aged 80 or older). The study measured age-related changes in TCR beta repertoire diversity using deep sequencing normalized with unique cDNA molecular identifiers. The donors were split into four age groups: young (average around 15 years), middle-aged (about 40), aged (approximately 59) and long-lived (about 82). General conclusions and limits of the study: Estimates of total diversity based on one million sequenced T cells were considered lower bounds and underestimates. Because donor CMV infection status was unknown, age-related changes in expanded clonotypes were potentially confounded. Observed TCR beta diversity per million T cells fell roughly linearly with age, and a significant reduction was already apparent by age approximately 41. Compared with the aged group, more naive CD4+ T cells, fewer expanded clones and increased TCR diversity were shown by the long-lived group, suggesting age selection. Since profiling was done on bulk unsorted PBMCs, naive and antigen-experienced compartments could not be conclusively compared. There was a strong correlation between observed TCR beta diversity and the percentage of naive T cells measured by flow cytometry.

To prepare the library, 5' RACE was applied. Sequencing used an Illumina HiSeq 2500. The second PCR ran for roughly 6 to 11 cycles and used a J-beta primer mix along with a sample-barcoded 5' primer. A unique molecular identifier was introduced onto each TCR beta cDNA molecule by a template-switch 5' adaptor carrying 12 random nucleotides. Each sample yielded at least 3 million CDR3-containing paired-end reads. First-strand cDNA was synthesized from all RNA with the Mint cDNA synthesis kit, primed by a TRBC-specific oligonucleotide. All cDNA was treated with uracil-DNA glycosylase and then went through a first 18-cycle PCR with the universal primers M1SS and BC2_uni_R. As for the authors' bioinformatics: For normalization, 1 million high-quality reads, each with a distinct molecular identifier, were randomly selected from each sample. Reads with shared molecular identifiers were discarded instead of being binned into consensus sequences. MiTCR, with a Q25 quality threshold and the strictest error-elimination algorithm, was used for CDR3 identification, clonotype clustering and error correction. A nonparametric unseen species model with Euler transformation was used to estimate lower-bound total TCR beta diversity. TCRdb trimmed the raw reads at Q25, called clones with MiXCR and kept productive beta chains. All rows with the same CDR3 protein become a single entry with the most common DNA and genes. In this record, the V and J calls reflect TCRdb's handling and not the investigators' own analysis. This sample holds about 930,000 distinct CDR3 sequences; approximately 32% were observed only once. In total, the top ten clones hold about 9.4% of the sample.

The donors were about 40 Caucasian individuals from Russia, aged roughly 6 to 100 years, who were systemically healthy. Each donor gave around 9.9 milliliters of peripheral blood, collected into EDTA-treated Vacutainer tubes. PBMCs were isolated by Ficoll-Paque density-gradient centrifugation, with at least 7 million obtained per sample. Total RNA was extracted from PBMCs with Trizol reagent, with at least 5 micrograms obtained per sample. For every donor, an aliquot of PBMCs went through flow cytometry to measure the percentages of naive CD45RAhigh/CD27high T cells. The CDR3 measures 15 amino acids from cysteine to phenylalanine. Only CDR3 DNA is held: 45 bases, read in frame from base 1. CDR1 is given as SEHNR and CDR2 as FQNEAQ, both from the germline V gene (reference sequence). V sheds 5 bases and J sheds 2 bases, leaving 15 bases between their ends. Points on this clonotype: The antigen it binds to is not known. No base-level quality is on record; no much larger clone is a single base apart.

This sample was shared with a second study, whose subject was T cells of mothers and their children. The second investigation adds: The donors were nine systemically healthy Caucasian individuals, made up of three mothers and their six children. cDNA synthesis used all of the extracted RNA, with 1.5 ug of RNA in each 15 ul reaction. In the second PCR, sample barcodes and 2-4 random nucleotides were introduced via the M1S primer. More than 9 million TCR beta CDR3 reads were obtained from each mother, and about 3 million reads were obtained from each child. Thymic selection shapes the output of TCR recombination in a similar way in related and unrelated pairs, and inherited differences have a minor effect. Related mother-child pairs always showed normalized repertoire overlap that was slightly higher than in unrelated mother-child pairs, though the difference was never significant. With a sensitivity of approximately 100 clones per million clonotypes, no persistent microchimeric T cell clones were detected. The study used deep NGS to compare TCR beta repertoires of mothers and children, seeking features distinguishing related mother-child pairs from unrelated individuals. The mean age was around 40 +/- 4 years for the mothers and 11 +/- 4 years for the children. After adapter ligation with NEBNext reagents, the libraries were sequenced on Illumina HiSeq 2000 with 100+100 nt paired-end reads. To avoid cross-contamination, the mother libraries and the child libraries were prepared a month apart and sequenced in separate runs. Each donor had between about 500,000 and 2,100,000 distinct TCR beta clonotypes identified. Naive TCR beta clonotypes were estimated from low-frequency clonotypes matched to each donor's FACS-determined naive share, without sorting.

The chain is assembled from TRBV7-9 and TRBJ1-1; the D gene is unclear. The source material was blood. This TCR derives from a woman in her 40s in good health. Read as DNA, the sequence is TGTGCCAGCAGCCTCCTCGACTGGGAAAACACTGAAGCTTTCTTT. Its translation is CASSLLDWENTEAFF. With the rest looked up from the reference TRBV7-9 and TRBJ1-1 genes rather than sequenced, the full variable domain is DTGVSQNPRHKITKRGQNVTFRCDPISEHNRLYWYRQTLGQGPEFLTYFQNEAQLEKSRLLSDRFSAERPKGSFSTLEIQRTEQGDSAMYLCASSLLDWENTEAFFGQGTRLTVV.